These T cell receptor beta chains were read from a single sample in a study of human T cells and chemical hapten exposure. TCRdb analysed the RACE reads with MiXCR anew, one entry per CDR3 protein. Of approximately 110,000 distinct CDR3 sequences detected, roughly 11% appear once; the ten largest clones hold roughly 3.3%. The sequencing here drew on whole blood, taken in connection with sensitization to the hapten diphenylcyclopropenone (DPC). The receptors originated from a woman between 35 and 50 years old with alopecia areata. Some clones in this sample may be carry-over from other donors' samples. Each CDR3 is given with its conserved first and last residue. Part of the rows lack a size; the others show once, few, many or a class for expanded clones.

clone size	V gene	J gene	CDR3 protein
few	TRBV7-3	TRBJ2-1	CASSLVLAGPRGEQFF
.	TRBV20-1	TRBJ2-7	CSARHGQGFWRQYF
.	TRBV10-3	TRBJ2-7	CAISHGQIYEQYF
few	TRBV7-8	TRBJ2-1	CASSLRTGGRSMEQFF
.	TRBV6-5	TRBJ1-4	CASSYSTLNEKLFF
many	TRBV18	TRBJ2-1	CASSLLPGLAGGKDEQFF
few	TRBV20-1	TRBJ2-7	CSARDALAGGYEQYF
.	TRBV11-3	TRBJ2-2	CASSLGAGGPSNTGELFF
few	TRBV10-1	TRBJ2-7	CASSEKRLKPWAEQYF
.	TRBV6-6	TRBJ2-7	CASSYASGEKGQYF
few	TRBV11-3	TRBJ2-3	CASSPPGGDTQYF
.	TRBV5-1	TRBJ2-3	CASSKGLAASTDTQYF
.	TRBV29-1	TRBJ2-3	CSVDYTDTQYF
few	TRBV5-1	TRBJ1-1	CASRAGTINTEAFF
few	TRBV7-9	TRBJ1-2	CASSLARQPYGYTF
.	TRBV29-1	TRBJ2-3	CSVDWPRGTDTQYF
.	TRBV19	TRBJ1-5	CASSIDLGRGNQPQHF
many	TRBV12-3/TRBV12-4	TRBJ2-7	CASSGTAKNFYEQYF
.	TRBV28	TRBJ1-1	CASSFAGFGTEAFF
few	TRBV30	TRBJ2-2	CAWRGTGVGELFF
many	TRBV21-1	TRBJ1-2	CASSKGRPNYGYTF
.	TRBV11-3	TRBJ2-3	CASSPRTGHTDTQYF